The T cell receptor beta chain described here comes from a study of cytomegalovirus exposure and HLA in healthy donors. The primer mix had 60 Vbeta and 13 Jbeta primers. Assay: immunoSEQ multiplex PCR; the TCRdb copy retains only in-frame clones and omits some. The sample has approximately 120,000 clones, roughly 63% seen once; the top ten hold roughly 5.5%. General study findings and limits: Later work associated 17,000 or so TCR beta sequences with HLA alleles at 0.05 false discovery rate. It was likely that a cluster of highly shared sequence variants was a sequencing artifact.

Germline CDR1 LGHNA, CDR2 YSLEER. Trimming stripped 0 bases from V and 7 bases from J, with 12 bases between. This CDR3 is built from 14 residues. This clone came up once. What it recognizes is unknown. V is TRBV4-3 and J is TRBJ2-5; D is possibly TRBD1 (6 bases). This TCR came from a woman aged 70-85 years in good health and CMV-seropositive. Material: PBMCs. This CDR3 is CASSQEGQRGTQYF. The CDR3 DNA sequence: TGCGCCAGCAGCCAAGAGGGACAAAGAGGGACCCAGTACTTC.